Listed below are T cell receptor beta chains from one sample, sequenced in a study of OX40 agonist ivuxolimab in advanced cancers. The repertoire was sequenced with immunoSEQ multiplex PCR; TCRdb's copy has only in-frame clones and lacks some. In the table there are over 50,000 clones, around 86% of which are singletons. The source material was CD4+ or CD8+ T cells sorted from blood, sampled in a trial of the OX40 agonist ivuxolimab. The receptors here all came from an adult with an advanced solid tumor such as melanoma, head and neck, liver or kidney cancer. Both conserved end residues are part of each CDR3. A D gene is named only where the DNA matches it firmly. Clone size is not always given. Where it is, it says once, few, many or a class for expanded clones.

NA | NA | 14 | TRBJ2-3 | TRBV6-5 | CASSEGEATDTQYF | TGTGCCAGCAGTGAGGGAGAGGCCACAGATACGCAGTATTTT
TRBD1 | NA | 15 | TRBJ1-5 | TRBV5-5 | CASSLGQGLGQPQHF | TGTGCCAGCAGCTTGGGACAGGGCCTCGGGCAGCCCCAGCATTTT
NA | NA | 16 | TRBJ2-1 | TRBV23-1 | CASSWKGGYSYNEQFF | TGCGCCAGCAGCTGGAAGGGGGGATACTCCTACAATGAGCAGTTCTTC
NA | NA | 14 | TRBJ1-1 | TRBV6-6 | CASTPPDRNTEAFF | TGTGCCAGCACTCCCCCAGACAGGAACACTGAAGCTTTCTTT
TRBD1 | few | 14 | TRBJ2-3 | TRBV19 | CASSDTGDADTQYF | TGTGCCAGTAGTGACACAGGGGATGCAGATACGCAGTATTTT
TRBD2 | NA | 15 | TRBJ2-5 | TRBV19 | CASSIQGTSYETQYF | TGTGCCAGTAGTATCCAAGGGACTAGTTACGAGACCCAGTACTTC
NA | few | 16 | TRBJ1-5 | TRBV7-9 | CASSSDRPNSNQPQHF | TGTGCCAGCAGCTCCGACAGGCCTAATAGCAATCAGCCCCAGCATTTT
TRBD2 | NA | 13 | TRBJ2-5 | TRBV9 | CASSVAGGETQYF | TGTGCCAGCAGCGTAGCGGGGGGGGAGACCCAGTACTTC
NA | NA | 14 | TRBJ1-5 | TRBV6-1 | CASSDARSNQPQHF | TGTGCCAGCAGTGACGCACGGAGCAATCAGCCCCAGCATTTT
NA | NA | 16 | TRBJ1-2 | TRBV7-6 | CASSLGPAGLPKGYTF | TGTGCCAGCAGCTTAGGCCCGGCGGGGCTTCCGAAAGGCTACACCTTC
TRBD1 | NA | 15 | TRBJ1-1 | TRBV10-3 | CAISEPGQGVEEAFF | TGTGCCATCAGTGAGCCGGGACAGGGGGTGGAGGAAGCTTTCTTT
NA | NA | 13 | TRBJ2-7 | TRBV27 | CASSLYHSYEQYF | TGTGCCAGCAGTTTATACCACTCCTACGAGCAGTACTTC
NA | NA | 15 | TRBJ2-7 | TRBV18 | CASSPARAPSYEQYF | TGTGCCAGCTCACCAGCCAGGGCCCCCTCCTACGAGCAGTACTTC
TRBD2 | once | 16 | TRBJ2-3 | TRBV7-3 | CASSLGLAGHTDTQYF | TGTGCCAGCAGCTTGGGGCTAGCGGGCCACACAGATACGCAGTATTTT
NA | few | 15 | TRBJ1-5 | TRBV4-1 | CASSQEQSANQPQHF | TGCGCCAGCAGCCAAGAGCAGTCAGCCAATCAGCCCCAGCATTTT
NA | NA | 13 | TRBJ1-1 | TRBV19 | CASNQGVDTEAFF | TGTGCCAGTAATCAGGGAGTCGACACTGAAGCTTTCTTT
TRBD1 | NA | 18 | TRBJ2-3 | TRBV4-1 | CASSRQGVAKMQTDTQYF | TGCGCCAGCAGCCGACAGGGGGTAGCGAAGATGCAGACAGATACGCAGTATTTT
TRBD2 | NA | 16 | TRBJ2-1 | TRBV28 | CASSTSGAESYNEQFF | TGTGCCAGCAGTACTAGCGGGGCCGAGTCCTACAATGAGCAGTTCTTC
NA | NA | 15 | TRBJ2-2 | TRBV11-2 | CASSFSGTNTGELFF | TGTGCCAGCAGCTTTTCGGGGACGAACACCGGGGAGCTGTTTTTT
NA | NA | 17 | TRBJ1-1 | TRBV19 | CASTRIGGGFGFTEAFF | TGTGCCAGTACGCGTATAGGCGGAGGCTTTGGCTTCACTGAAGCTTTCTTT
TRBD1 | NA | 13 | TRBJ1-2 | TRBV6-6 | CAIFRQGAVGYTF | TGTGCCATCTTCCGGCAGGGGGCAGTTGGCTACACCTTC
NA | once | 12 | TRBJ1-1 | TRBV7-8 | CASSYTGTEAFF | TGTGCCAGCAGCTACACGGGCACTGAAGCTTTCTTT
TRBD1 | NA | 17 | TRBJ2-1 | TRBV4-1 | CASSQEGDSGSWNEQFF | TGCGCCAGCAGCCAAGAGGGGGACAGCGGAAGTTGGAATGAGCAGTTCTTC
NA | NA | 15 | TRBJ1-6 | TRBV5-6 | CASSLGFRVASPLHF | TGTGCCAGCAGCTTGGGTTTCAGAGTTGCGTCACCCCTCCACTTT
NA | NA | 12 | TRBJ1-1 | TRBV28 | CASIVWGTEAFF | TGTGCCAGCATTGTATGGGGCACTGAAGCTTTCTTT
TRBD2 | NA | 19 | TRBJ2-1 | TRBV30 | CAWSVLGLAGLYSYNEQFF | TGTGCCTGGAGTGTACTAGGGCTAGCGGGCCTATACTCCTACAATGAGCAGTTCTTC
NA | NA | 13 | TRBJ1-1 | TRBV19 | CASSINGEPEAFF | TGTGCCAGTAGTATTAACGGGGAACCTGAAGCTTTCTTT
NA | NA | 14 | TRBJ1-1 | TRBV5-8 | CASRPRPGATEAFF | TGTGCCAGCCGGCCTCGCCCGGGGGCCACTGAAGCTTTCTTT
TRBD2 | NA | 15 | TRBJ2-7 | TRBV14 | CASSPYRAGGGEQHF | TGTGCCAGCAGCCCGTATCGAGCGGGAGGTGGTGAGCAGCACTTC
TRBD1 | NA | 13 | TRBJ1-2 | TRBV7-9 | CASSPDRGGGYTF | TGTGCCAGCAGTCCCGACAGGGGCGGCGGCTACACCTTC
TRBD1 | once | 14 | TRBJ2-5 | TRBV16 | CASDAGTGAKTQYF | TGTGCCAGCGACGCGGGGACAGGGGCAAAGACCCAGTACTTC
NA | NA | 13 | TRBJ2-2 | TRBV7-2 | CASSYTPPGELFF | TGTGCCAGCAGCTACACCCCCCCCGGGGAGCTGTTTTTT
TRBD1 | once | 14 | TRBJ2-7 | TRBV6-6 | CASIGTGDTYEQYF | TGTGCCAGCATTGGGACAGGGGACACCTACGAGCAGTACTTC
NA | few | 13 | TRBJ1-2 | TRBV6-5 | CASSYGSDYGYTF | TGTGCCAGCAGTTACGGCAGCGACTATGGCTACACCTTC
TRBD1 | few | 15 | TRBJ1-5 | TRBV2 | CASRGQGLSNQPQHF | TGTGCCAGCAGGGGACAGGGGCTTAGCAATCAGCCCCAGCATTTT
NA | NA | 11 | TRBJ2-1 | TRBV5-1 | CASIRGHEQFF | TGCGCCAGCATCCGGGGTCATGAGCAGTTCTTC
NA | few | 14 | TRBJ1-1 | TRBV4-1 | CASSAPTSGTEAFF | TGCGCCAGCAGCGCCCCGACAAGCGGCACTGAAGCTTTCTTT
NA | NA | 17 | TRBJ1-5 | TRBV15 | CATSRDRASGVRQPQHF | TGTGCCACCAGCAGAGATCGGGCGTCGGGTGTGAGGCAGCCCCAGCATTTT
NA | once | 15 | TRBJ1-1 | TRBV21-1 | CASIPGAGGNTEAFF | TGTGCCAGCATCCCAGGGGCCGGTGGGAACACTGAAGCTTTCTTT
NA | NA | 11 | TRBJ2-3 | TRBV29-1 | CSVAEADTQYF | TGCAGCGTTGCGGAGGCAGATACGCAGTATTTT
NA | NA | 16 | TRBJ2-7 | TRBV6-6 | CASTRTRDTARYEQYF | TGTGCCAGCACCCGTACCCGGGACACGGCCCGCTACGAGCAGTACTTC
TRBD1 | few | 15 | TRBJ1-1 | TRBV5-1 | CASSFQGEGVTEAFF | TGCGCCAGCAGCTTTCAGGGGGAGGGAGTCACTGAAGCTTTCTTT
TRBD1 | NA | 13 | TRBJ1-1 | TRBV6-6 | CASKGQGGTEAFF | TGTGCCAGCAAAGGACAGGGGGGGACTGAAGCTTTCTTT
NA | NA | 13 | TRBJ1-1 | TRBV19 | CASSTAVNTEAFF | TGTGCCAGTAGTACCGCAGTGAACACTGAAGCTTTCTTT
NA | NA | 13 | TRBJ1-3 | TRBV15 | CATSPEPGNTIYF | TGTGCCACCAGCCCAGAGCCCGGAAACACCATATATTTT
NA | NA | 13 | TRBJ2-7 | TRBV29-1 | CSVEESGNHEQYF | TGCAGCGTTGAGGAATCGGGGAACCACGAGCAGTACTTC
NA | few | 14 | TRBJ2-7 | TRBV6-1 | CASSDRGKIYEQYF | TGTGCCAGCAGTGATCGGGGGAAGATCTACGAGCAGTACTTC
NA | NA | 14 | TRBJ1-2 | TRBV6-1 | CASSPLGQGYGYTF | TGTGCCAGCAGCCCCTTGGGGCAAGGCTATGGCTACACCTTC
TRBD2 | NA | 18 | TRBJ2-3 | TRBV19 | CASSIFSGRPVSTDTQYF | TGTGCCAGTAGTATCTTCAGCGGGAGACCTGTGAGCACAGATACGCAGTATTTT
NA | NA | 16 | TRBJ2-2 | TRBV10-3 | CAISESRSGGTGELFF | TGTGCCATCAGTGAGTCGCGCAGCGGCGGCACCGGGGAGCTGTTTTTT
NA | NA | 15 | TRBJ2-2 | TRBV19 | CASSGGAGVTGELFF | TGTGCCAGTAGTGGAGGGGCAGGGGTGACCGGGGAGCTGTTTTTT